A single sample is the source of the 9 T cell receptor beta chains below, sequenced in a study of T and B cells in COVID-19 patients. Each TRB amplification used roughly 220-550 ng of genomic DNA from blood. TRB rearrangements were amplified by multiplex PCR with BIOMED2 TRB-A/B primers. TCRdb fed the multiplex PCR reads into MiXCR, producing one record per CDR3 protein. The sample carries about 14,000 distinct CDR3 sequences, around 26% recorded once. The sample consisted of blood. The receptors were sampled from a human donor who had recovered from COVID-19.

The J gene is TRBJ2-5, the V gene TRBV5-1; perhaps TRBD2 as D (5 bases). V was cut by 0 bases and J by 2 bases, with 8 bases left in between. This CDR3 has 14 amino acids. Germline-derived CDR1 and CDR2 are SGHRS and YFSETQ. CDR3 nucleotide sequence: TGCGCCAGCAGCTTGGGTTTAGCGCAAGAGACCCAGTACTTC. Translated: CASSLGLAQETQYF.

There are a few counts of this clonotype. V and J are TRBV12-3 or TRBV12-4 and TRBJ1-5; tentative D call: TRBD1 (6 bases). CDR3 length equals 14 residues. V was pared by 7 bases and J by 3 bases, with 13 bases between. The CDR3 protein is CASTQGPANQPQHF. CDR3 sequence (DNA): TGTGCCAGCACTCAGGGGCCCGCCAATCAGCCCCAGCATTTT.

The chain has TRBV6-2 or TRBV6-3 and TRBJ2-5; D is undetermined. There are 15 residues in the CDR3. Trimming shortened V by 0 bases and J by 5 bases, and 13 bases separated the two germline ends. CDR1 and CDR2 from the germline V gene are MNHEY and SVGEGT. The CDR3 nucleotides are TGTGCCAGCAGTTACTCCCAGTCTCCTTGGGAGACCCAGTACTTC. Encoded protein: CASSYSQSPWETQYF.

This clonotype showed up many times. V and J are TRBV30 and TRBJ2-7, with 8 positions matching TRBD2. Losses at the gene ends were 3 bases for V and 0 bases for J; bases not matched to a gene: 13. The CDR3 sequence is 17 residues long. The germline CDR1 and CDR2 sequences are GTSNPN and SVGIG (reference sequence). The CDR3 sequence is CAWRPELAAQFSYEQYF. CDR3 nucleotides: TGTGCCTGGAGGCCCGAACTAGCGGCCCAGTTCTCCTACGAGCAGTACTTC.

This clonotype is deemed medium-sized. The rearrangement uses TRBV19 and TRBJ2-5; no clear D gene. The CDR3 sequence is 13 residues long. Germline CDR1 reads LNHDA; CDR2 reads SQIVND (reference sequence). V dropped 8 bases and J dropped 3 bases, with 13 bases sitting between them. CDR3 protein: CASRRTAKETQYF. The CDR3 DNA reads TGTGCCAGTCGCAGGACGGCGAAAGAGACCCAGTACTTC.

As concerns this clonotype: A much larger clonotype is one base distant, so this may be a read error. The chain combines TRBV6-5 with TRBJ2-2, with a possible D match to TRBD2 (6 bases). V shed 7 bases and J shed 9 bases, with 15 bases lying between them. Germline CDR1 reads MNHEY; CDR2 reads SVGAGI. This CDR3 region has 13 residues. CDR3 sequence (DNA): TGTGCCAGCAACATACTAGCAGGGTGGGAGCTGTTTTTT. Its protein product is CASNILAGWELFF.

This clonotype showed up just a few times. The chain couples TRBV6-5 to TRBJ1-1, with TRBD1 matching 9 bases. Germline CDR1 is MNHEY and CDR2 is SVGAGI. Trimming took 5 bases from V and 5 from J; bases not matched to a gene: 6. The CDR3 length is 14 residues. CDR3 DNA sequence: TGTGCCAGCAGTACGGACAGGGGAAGTACTGAAGCTTTCTTT. Its translation is CASSTDRGSTEAFF.

This clonotype is judged medium-sized. V is TRBV29-1 and J is TRBJ2-7; weak D call: TRBD1 (6 bases). The CDR3 covers 12 residues. Trimming took off 7 bases at V and 2 bases at J, with 12 bases between the two ends. Per the germline V gene, CDR1 is SQVTM and CDR2 is ANQGSEA. The DNA of the CDR3 is TGCAGCGCTGGGTGGGGGCCCTACGAGCAGTACTTC. Its protein is CSAGWGPYEQYF.

The table lists this clonotype with many counts. The V gene is TRBV30, the J gene TRBJ1-2; D unclear. The CDR3 length is 12 residues. Germline lookup yields CDR1 GTSNPN and CDR2 SVGIG (reference sequence). With 5 bases removed from V and 4 bases from J, the gap between germline ends came to 11 bases. CDR3 bases: TGTGCCTGGGAATCTAGCGTCTATGGCTACACCTTC. The encoded protein is CAWESSVYGYTF.